This T cell receptor beta chain derives from a study of cytomegalovirus exposure and HLA in healthy donors. General study findings and limits: A previous analysis found most TCR beta V segments productive roughly 87% or roughly 30% of the time.

The PCR had 60 Vbeta and 13 Jbeta primers. Libraries were prepared by immunoSEQ multiplex PCR; TCRdb keeps only in-frame clonotypes and omits some of them. The table shows some 150,000 clones, with about four fifths occurring only once. As to this clone: The antigen is unknown. The sample holds other DNA sequences that translate to the same CDR3.

This receptor was identified in a woman between 45 and 60 years old in good health and CMV-seronegative. Sequenced input: PBMCs.

The CDR3 nucleotides are TGTGCCAGCAGCGTGCAGGGGAACACTGAAGCTTTCTTT. This translates into CASSVQGNTEAFF. The chain carries TRBV9 and TRBJ1-1; D is possibly TRBD1 (5 bases). Germline V gene data show CDR1 as SGDLS and CDR2 as YYNGEE. The CDR3 has 13 amino acids. V was clipped by 2 bases and J by 1 base, with 6 bases between them.